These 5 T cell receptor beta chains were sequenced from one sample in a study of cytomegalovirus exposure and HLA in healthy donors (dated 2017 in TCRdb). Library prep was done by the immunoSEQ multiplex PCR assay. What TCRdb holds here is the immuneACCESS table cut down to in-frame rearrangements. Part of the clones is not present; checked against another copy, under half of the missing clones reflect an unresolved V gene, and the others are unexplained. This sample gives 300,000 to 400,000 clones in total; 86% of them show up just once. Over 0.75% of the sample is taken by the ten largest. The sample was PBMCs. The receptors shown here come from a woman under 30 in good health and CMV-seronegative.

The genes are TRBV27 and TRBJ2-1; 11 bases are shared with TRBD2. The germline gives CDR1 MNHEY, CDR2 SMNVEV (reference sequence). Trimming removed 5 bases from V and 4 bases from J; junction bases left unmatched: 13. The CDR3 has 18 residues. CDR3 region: CASSPIAGGPNLYNEQFF. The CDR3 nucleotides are TGTGCCAGCAGTCCCATAGCGGGGGGGCCAAACCTTTACAATGAGCAGTTCTTC.

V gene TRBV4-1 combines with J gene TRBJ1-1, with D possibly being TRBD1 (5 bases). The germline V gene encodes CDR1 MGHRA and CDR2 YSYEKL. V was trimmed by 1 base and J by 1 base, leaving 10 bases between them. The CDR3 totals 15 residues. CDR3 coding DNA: TGCGCCAGCAGCCAAGTCTTCGGGGGGAACACTGAAGCTTTCTTT. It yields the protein CASSQVFGGNTEAFF.

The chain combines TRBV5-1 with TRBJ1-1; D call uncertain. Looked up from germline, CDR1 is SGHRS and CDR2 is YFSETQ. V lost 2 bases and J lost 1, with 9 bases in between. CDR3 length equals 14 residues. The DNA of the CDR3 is TGCGCCAGCAGCTTTTTAGGAGCGAACACTGAAGCTTTCTTT. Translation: CASSFLGANTEAFF.

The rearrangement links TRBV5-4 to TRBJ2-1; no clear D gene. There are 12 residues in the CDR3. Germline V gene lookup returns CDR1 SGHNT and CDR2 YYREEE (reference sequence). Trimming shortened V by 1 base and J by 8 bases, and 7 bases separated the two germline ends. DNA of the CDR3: TGTGCCAGCAGCTTGTCTGTATATGAGCAGTTCTTC. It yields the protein CASSLSVYEQFF.

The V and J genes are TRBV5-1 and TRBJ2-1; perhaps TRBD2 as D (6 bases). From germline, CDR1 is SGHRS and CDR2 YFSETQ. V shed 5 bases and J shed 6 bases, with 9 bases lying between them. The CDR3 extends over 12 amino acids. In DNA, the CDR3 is TGCGCCAGCAGTGTGGGGGGCAATGAGCAGTTCTTC. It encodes CASSVGGNEQFF.